What follows is one T cell receptor (beta chain) and its context. This clonotype was seen ten or more times. Its antigen is currently not known. No base-level quality is on record; no much larger clone is a single base apart. The germline V gene specifies SQVTM as CDR1 and ANQGSEA as CDR2. Trimming removed 6 bases from V and 5 bases from J; the gene matches leave 7 bases unexplained. The CDR3 spans 13 residues, from the cysteine through the phenylalanine. Only the CDR3 region is kept as DNA, spanning 39 bases read in frame from base 1. The time point label for this specimen denotes: longitudinal time-point 2. The healthy controls were volunteers from a blood bank in Maryland, USA. For unsorted PBMC libraries, 2 million PBMCs were used after storage in RNAlater at -80 degrees C until RNA extraction. Peripheral blood was subjected to Ficoll-Hypaque density gradient centrifugation to isolate PBMCs, which were then cryopreserved in liquid nitrogen.

This record comes from a study of neurological immune-mediated disorders (dated by TCRdb to between 2018 and 2020). Regarding the complete study: The study compared peripheral blood TCR-beta repertoires of HTLV-I-associated myelopathy (HAM/TSP) patients, multiple sclerosis patients and healthy controls using UMI-based sequencing. The cohort comprised roughly 65 subjects: about 15 HAM/TSP patients, 35 or so multiple sclerosis patients and around 20 healthy controls. Longitudinal samples, technical triplicates and paired sorted CD4+ and CD8+ T-cell subsets, alongside PBMC samples, were included among the 106 TCR-beta libraries. Longitudinal HAM/TSP and healthy donors had 3 time-points each (roughly 3-40 month intervals).

cDNA synthesis used template-switch 5'RACE with a primer carrying a 10-nucleotide random unique molecular identifier tagging each TCR transcript. Each sequencing run produced over 160 million TCR-beta sequences covering 15-18 subjects. The RNeasy kit was used for extraction of total RNA. The KAPA Real-time Library Amplification kit was used to amplify TCR-beta VDJ regions with primers for the TCR constant region and the 5'RACE anchor. Sample indexes and Illumina adaptors were added in a first PCR, and a second PCR then increased library yield. The roughly 650 bp TCR product was size-selected on a 2% E-gel SizeSelection system after Ampure bead purification. Library quality was checked on a Bioanalyzer, concentration was measured with Qubit, and libraries were quantified with the Kapa Library Quantification kit before pooling. An Illumina HiSeq 2500 sequenced the libraries paired-end 2 x 150 bp. To increase sequence diversity, 25-30% phiX was spiked into each library pool. For the original study's pipeline: Quality-filtered reads were processed with the UMI-based MiGEC pipeline, which removed over 75% of raw TCR sequences during error correction. IMGT germline references were used for alignment of VDJ genes, and clonotypes were defined by a unique CDR3 amino acid sequence together with V-J genes. VDJtools evaluated clonal expansion, Shannon diversity and CDR3 relatedness (CalcPairwiseDistances, ClusterSamples); CLCbio workbench built phylogenetic trees. Using coefficient-of-variation modelling across technical triplicates, the study counted a clone as expanded if it had at least 8 unique UMIs. TCRdb passed the public sequencing reads through fastp at Q25 and MiXCR, retaining productive beta sequences. A single entry per CDR3 protein holds the most common genes and DNA from its merged rows. The V and J calls follow TCRdb's processing rather than the paper's. This sample is represented by tens of thousands of distinct CDR3 sequences; around 10% of them were singletons. Of the sample, 12% falls within the top ten clones.

General conclusions and limits of the study: Across subjects, expanded clones never shared an identical CDR3 amino acid sequence, which suggests that the TCR-beta repertoires in every group were private. TCR clonal expansion was highest in HAM/TSP patients and lowest in MS patients, with MS patients falling below even healthy controls.

The sequence is built from TRBV29-1 and TRBJ2-5, with TRBD2 identical over 9 junction bases. The clonotype comes from a man aged 30-40 years in good health. Sequences were obtained from PBMCs. The CDR3 protein: CSVKGLAGETQYF. At the DNA level, the sequence is TGCAGCGTAAAGGGACTAGCTGGGGAGACCCAGTACTTC.